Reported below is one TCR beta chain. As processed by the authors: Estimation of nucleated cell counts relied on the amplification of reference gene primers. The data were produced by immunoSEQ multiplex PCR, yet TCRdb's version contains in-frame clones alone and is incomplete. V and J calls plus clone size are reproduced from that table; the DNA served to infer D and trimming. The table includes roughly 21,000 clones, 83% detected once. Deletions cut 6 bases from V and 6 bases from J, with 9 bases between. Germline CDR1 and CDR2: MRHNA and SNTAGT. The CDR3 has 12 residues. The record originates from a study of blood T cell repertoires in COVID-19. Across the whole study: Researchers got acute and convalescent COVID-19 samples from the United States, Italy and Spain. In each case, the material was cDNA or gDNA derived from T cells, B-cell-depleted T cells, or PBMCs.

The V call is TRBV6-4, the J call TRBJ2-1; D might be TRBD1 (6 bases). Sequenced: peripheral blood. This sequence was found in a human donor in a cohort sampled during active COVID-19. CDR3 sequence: CASRDRLNEQFF. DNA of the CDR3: TGTGCCAGCAGGGACAGACTCAATGAGCAGTTCTTC.